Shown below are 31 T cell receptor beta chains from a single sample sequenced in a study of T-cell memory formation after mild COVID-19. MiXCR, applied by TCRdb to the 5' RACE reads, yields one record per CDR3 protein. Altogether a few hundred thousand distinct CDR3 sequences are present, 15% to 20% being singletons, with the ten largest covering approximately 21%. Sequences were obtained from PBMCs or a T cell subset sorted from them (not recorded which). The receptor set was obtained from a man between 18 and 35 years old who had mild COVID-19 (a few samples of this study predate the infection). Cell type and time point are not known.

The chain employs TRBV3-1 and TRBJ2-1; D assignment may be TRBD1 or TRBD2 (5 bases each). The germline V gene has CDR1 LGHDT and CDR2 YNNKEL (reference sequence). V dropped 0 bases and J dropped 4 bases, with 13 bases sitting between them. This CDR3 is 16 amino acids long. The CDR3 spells CASSQELGTYYNEQFF. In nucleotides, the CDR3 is TGTGCCAGCAGCCAAGAGTTAGGGACCTATTACAATGAGCAGTTCTTC.

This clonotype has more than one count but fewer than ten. Here the CDR3 DNA reads TGTGCCAGCAGAGACCCCACGGTTACCTATGGCTACACCTTC. Its translation: CASRDPTVTYGYTF. The chain uses TRBV7-2 and TRBJ1-2; D not resolved. The CDR3 covers 14 residues. Between the trimmed V and J ends, which lost 6 bases and 4 bases, there was a span of 15 bases. In germline, CDR1 is SGHTA, CDR2 FQGNSA.

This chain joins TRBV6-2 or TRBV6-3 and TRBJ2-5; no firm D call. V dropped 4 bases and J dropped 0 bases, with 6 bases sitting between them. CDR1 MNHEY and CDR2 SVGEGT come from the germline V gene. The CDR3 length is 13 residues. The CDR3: CASSFTYQETQYF. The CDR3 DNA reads TGTGCCAGCAGTTTCACGTACCAAGAGACCCAGTACTTC.

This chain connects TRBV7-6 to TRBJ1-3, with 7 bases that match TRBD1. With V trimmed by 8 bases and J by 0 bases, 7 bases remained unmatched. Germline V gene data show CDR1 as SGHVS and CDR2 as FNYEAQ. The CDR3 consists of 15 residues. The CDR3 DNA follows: TGTGCCAGCGGAGACAGGGAAAACTCTGGAAACACCATATATTTT. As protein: CASGDRENSGNTIYF.

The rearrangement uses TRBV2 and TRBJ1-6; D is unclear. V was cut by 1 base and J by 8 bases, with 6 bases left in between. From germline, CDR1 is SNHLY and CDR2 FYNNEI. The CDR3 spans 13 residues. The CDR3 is CASSEGPHSPLHF. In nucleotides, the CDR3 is TGTGCCAGCAGTGAAGGACCCCATTCACCCCTCCACTTT.

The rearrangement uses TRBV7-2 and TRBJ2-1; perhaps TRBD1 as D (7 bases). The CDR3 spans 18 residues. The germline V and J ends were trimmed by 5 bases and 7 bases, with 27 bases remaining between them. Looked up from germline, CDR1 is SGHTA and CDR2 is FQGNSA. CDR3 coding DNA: TGTGCCAGCAGCCTTGGGGGGCCGGGACAGAGAAAGTGGAATGAGCAGTTCTTC. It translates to CASSLGGPGQRKWNEQFF.

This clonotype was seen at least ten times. The CDR3 reads CASSYSYPPSSNQPQHF. CDR3 DNA: TGTGCCAGCAGCTATTCCTACCCCCCGTCGAGCAATCAGCCCCAGCATTTT. V is TRBV6-5 and J is TRBJ1-5; D gene unclear. V gave up 6 bases and J gave up 1 base, with 19 bases separating them. This CDR3 contains 17 residues. CDR1 is MNHEY, CDR2 SVGAGI, per germline.

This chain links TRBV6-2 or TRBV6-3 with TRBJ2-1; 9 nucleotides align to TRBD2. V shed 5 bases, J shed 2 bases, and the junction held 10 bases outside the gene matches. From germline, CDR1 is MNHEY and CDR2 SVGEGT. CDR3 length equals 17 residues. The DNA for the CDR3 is TGTGCCAGCAGTAAGGGTCATAGCGGGGGACCCTACAATGAGCAGTTCTTC. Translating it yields CASSKGHSGGPYNEQFF.

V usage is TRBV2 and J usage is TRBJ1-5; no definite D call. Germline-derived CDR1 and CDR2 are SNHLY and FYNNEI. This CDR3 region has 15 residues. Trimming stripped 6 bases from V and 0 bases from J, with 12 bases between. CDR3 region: CASSVRADSNQPQHF. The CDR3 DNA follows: TGTGCCAGCAGCGTCCGGGCAGATAGCAATCAGCCCCAGCATTTT. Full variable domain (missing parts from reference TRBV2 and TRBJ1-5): EPEVTQTPSHQVTQMGQEVILRCVPISNHLYFYWYRQILGQKVEFLVSFYNNEISEKSEIFDDQFSVERPDGSNFTLKIRSTKLEDSAMYFCASSVRADSNQPQHFGDGTRLSIL.

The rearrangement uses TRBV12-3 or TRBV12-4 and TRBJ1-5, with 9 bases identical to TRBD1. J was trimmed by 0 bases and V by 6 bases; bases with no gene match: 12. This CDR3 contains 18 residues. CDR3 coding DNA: TGTGCCAGCAGAGCTACTCCCGGGACAGGGTATAGCAATCAGCCCCAGCATTTT. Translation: CASRATPGTGYSNQPQHF.

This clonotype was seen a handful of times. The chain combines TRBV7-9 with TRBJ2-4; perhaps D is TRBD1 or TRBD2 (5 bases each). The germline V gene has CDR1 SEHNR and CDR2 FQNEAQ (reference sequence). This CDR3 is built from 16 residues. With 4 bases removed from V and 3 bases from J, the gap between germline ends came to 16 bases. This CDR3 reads CASSSRDPRVKNIQYF. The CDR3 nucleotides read TGTGCCAGCAGCTCTCGGGACCCAAGGGTCAAAAACATTCAGTACTTC.

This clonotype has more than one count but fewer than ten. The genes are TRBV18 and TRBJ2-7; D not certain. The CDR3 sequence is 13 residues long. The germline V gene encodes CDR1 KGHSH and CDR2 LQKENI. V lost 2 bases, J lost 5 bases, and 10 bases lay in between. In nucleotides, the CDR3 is TGTGCCAGCTCACCATCGCAGCCTCACGAGCAGTACTTC. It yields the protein CASSPSQPHEQYF.

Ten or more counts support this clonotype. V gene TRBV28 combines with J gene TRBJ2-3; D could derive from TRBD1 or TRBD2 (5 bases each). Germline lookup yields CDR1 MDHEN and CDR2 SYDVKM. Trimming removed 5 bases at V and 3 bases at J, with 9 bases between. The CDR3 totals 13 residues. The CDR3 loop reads CASSREGTDTQYF. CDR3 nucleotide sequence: TGTGCCAGCAGTCGAGAGGGGACAGATACGCAGTATTTT.

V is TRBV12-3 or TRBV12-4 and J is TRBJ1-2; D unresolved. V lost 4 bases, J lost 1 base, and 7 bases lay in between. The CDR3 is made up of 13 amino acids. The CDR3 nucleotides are TGTGCCAGCAGTTCGAGAGTTAACTATGGCTACACCTTC. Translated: CASSSRVNYGYTF.

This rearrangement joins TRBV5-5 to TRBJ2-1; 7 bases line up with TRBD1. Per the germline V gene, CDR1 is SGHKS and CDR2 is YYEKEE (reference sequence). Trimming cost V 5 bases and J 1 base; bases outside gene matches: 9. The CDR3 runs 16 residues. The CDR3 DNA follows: TGTGCCAGCAGAAGAACAGGGGTTGGGTCCTACAATGAGCAGTTCTTC. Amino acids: CASRRTGVGSYNEQFF.

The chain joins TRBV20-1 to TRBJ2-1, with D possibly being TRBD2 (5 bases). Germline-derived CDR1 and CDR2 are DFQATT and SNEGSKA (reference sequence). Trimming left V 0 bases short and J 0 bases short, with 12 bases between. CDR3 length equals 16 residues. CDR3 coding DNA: TGCAGTGCTAGAGATCTAAGCGGACCCTCCTACAATGAGCAGTTCTTC. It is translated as CSARDLSGPSYNEQFF.

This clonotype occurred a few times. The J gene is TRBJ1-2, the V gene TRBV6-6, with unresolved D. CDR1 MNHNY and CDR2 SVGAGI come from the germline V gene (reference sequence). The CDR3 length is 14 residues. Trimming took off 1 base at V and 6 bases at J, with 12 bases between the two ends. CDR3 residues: CASSYWGGPNGYTF. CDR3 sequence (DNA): TGTGCCAGCAGTTACTGGGGAGGGCCAAATGGCTACACCTTC.

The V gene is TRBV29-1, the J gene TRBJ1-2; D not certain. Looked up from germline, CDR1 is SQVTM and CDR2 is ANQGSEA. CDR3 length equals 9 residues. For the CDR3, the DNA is TGCGCCTCGAGTGACGGCTACACCTTC. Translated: CASSDGYTF.

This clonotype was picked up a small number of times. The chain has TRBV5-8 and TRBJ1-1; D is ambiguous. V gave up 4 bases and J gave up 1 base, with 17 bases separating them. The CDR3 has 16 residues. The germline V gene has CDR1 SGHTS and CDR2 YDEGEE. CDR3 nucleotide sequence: TGTGCCAGCAGCCAGTATCGAGGGCGCGGGAACACTGAAGCTTTCTTT. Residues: CASSQYRGRGNTEAFF.

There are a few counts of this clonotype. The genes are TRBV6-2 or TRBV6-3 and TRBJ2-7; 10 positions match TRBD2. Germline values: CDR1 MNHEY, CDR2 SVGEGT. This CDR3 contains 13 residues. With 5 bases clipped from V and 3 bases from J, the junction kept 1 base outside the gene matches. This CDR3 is CASSRTSGYEQYV. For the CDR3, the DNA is TGTGCCAGCAGTCGGACTAGCGGCTACGAGCAGTACGTC.

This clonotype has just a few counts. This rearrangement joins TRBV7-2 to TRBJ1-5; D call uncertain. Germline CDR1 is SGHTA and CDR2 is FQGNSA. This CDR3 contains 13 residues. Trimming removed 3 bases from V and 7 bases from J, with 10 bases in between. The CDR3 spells CASSFLQSQPQHF. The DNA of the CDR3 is TGTGCCAGCAGCTTCTTACAATCGCAGCCCCAGCATTTT.

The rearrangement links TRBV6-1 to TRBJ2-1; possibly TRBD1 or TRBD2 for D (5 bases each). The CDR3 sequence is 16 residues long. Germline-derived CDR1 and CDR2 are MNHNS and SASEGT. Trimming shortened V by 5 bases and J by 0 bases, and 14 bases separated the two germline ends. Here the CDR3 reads CASSPGTGSSYNEQFF. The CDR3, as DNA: TGTGCCAGCAGTCCCGGGACGGGGAGCTCCTACAATGAGCAGTTCTTC.

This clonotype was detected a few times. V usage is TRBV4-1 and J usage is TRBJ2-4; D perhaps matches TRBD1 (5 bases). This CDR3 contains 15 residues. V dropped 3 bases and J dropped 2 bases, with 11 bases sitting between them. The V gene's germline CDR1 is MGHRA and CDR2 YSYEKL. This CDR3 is CASSHVQGTKNIQYF. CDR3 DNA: TGCGCCAGCAGCCACGTTCAGGGAACCAAAAACATTCAGTACTTC.

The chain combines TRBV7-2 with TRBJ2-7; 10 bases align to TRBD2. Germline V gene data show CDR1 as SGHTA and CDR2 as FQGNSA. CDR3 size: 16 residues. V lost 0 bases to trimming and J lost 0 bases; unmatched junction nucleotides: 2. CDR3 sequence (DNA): TGTGCCAGCAGCTTAGCCGCTAGCGGGAGCTCCTACGAGCAGTACTTC. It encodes CASSLAASGSSYEQYF. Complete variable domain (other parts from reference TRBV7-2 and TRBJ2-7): GAGVSQSPSNKVTEKGKDVELRCDPISGHTALYWYRQSLGQGLEFLIYFQGNSAPDKSGLPSDRFSAERTGGSVSTLTIQRTQQEDSAVYLCASSLAASGSSYEQYFGPGTRLTVT.

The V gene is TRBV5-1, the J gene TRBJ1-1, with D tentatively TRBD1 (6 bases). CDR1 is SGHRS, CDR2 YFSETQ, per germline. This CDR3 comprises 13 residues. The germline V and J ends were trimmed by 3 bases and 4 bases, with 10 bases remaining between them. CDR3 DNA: TGCGCCAGCAGCTACGACAGGCCCACTGAAGCTTTCTTT. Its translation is CASSYDRPTEAFF. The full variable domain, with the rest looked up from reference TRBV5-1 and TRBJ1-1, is KAGVTQTPRYLIKTRGQQVTLSCSPISGHRSVSWYQQTPGQGLQFLFEYFSETQRNKGNFPGRFSGRQFSNSRSEMNVSTLELGDSALYLCASSYDRPTEAFFGQGTRLTVV.

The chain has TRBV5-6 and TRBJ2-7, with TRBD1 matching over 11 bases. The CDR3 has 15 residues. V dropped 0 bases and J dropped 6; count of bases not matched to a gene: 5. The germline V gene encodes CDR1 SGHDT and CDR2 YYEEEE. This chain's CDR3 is CASSLDGTGGIEQYV. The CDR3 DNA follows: TGTGCCAGCAGCTTGGACGGGACAGGGGGGATCGAGCAGTACGTC.

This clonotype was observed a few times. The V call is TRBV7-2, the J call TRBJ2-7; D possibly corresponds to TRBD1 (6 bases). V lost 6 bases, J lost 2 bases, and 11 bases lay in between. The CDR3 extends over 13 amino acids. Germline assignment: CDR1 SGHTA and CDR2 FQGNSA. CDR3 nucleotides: TGTGCCAGCAGGGCAGGGGCGACCTACGAGCAGTACTTC. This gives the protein CASRAGATYEQYF. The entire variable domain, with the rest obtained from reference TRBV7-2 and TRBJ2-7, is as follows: GAGVSQSPSNKVTEKGKDVELRCDPISGHTALYWYRQSLGQGLEFLIYFQGNSAPDKSGLPSDRFSAERTGGSVSTLTIQRTQQEDSAVYLCASRAGATYEQYFGPGTRLTVT.

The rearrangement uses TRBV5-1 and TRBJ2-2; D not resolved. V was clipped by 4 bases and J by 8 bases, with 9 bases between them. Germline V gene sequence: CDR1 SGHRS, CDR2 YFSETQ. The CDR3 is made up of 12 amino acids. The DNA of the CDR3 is TGCGCCAGCAGCGAGCCAGAGGGGGAGCTGTTTTTT. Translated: CASSEPEGELFF.

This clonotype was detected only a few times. This CDR3 is CASSLVVTNYPQYF. The CDR3 coding sequence is TGTGCCAGCAGCTTAGTAGTGACTAATTATCCCCAGTACTTC. The chain uses TRBV11-2 and TRBJ2-5, with D perhaps TRBD2 (5 bases). Germline CDR1 and CDR2: SGHAT and FQNNGV. The V end was cut by 1 base, the J end by 9 bases, with 15 bases between. The CDR3 is 14 residues long.

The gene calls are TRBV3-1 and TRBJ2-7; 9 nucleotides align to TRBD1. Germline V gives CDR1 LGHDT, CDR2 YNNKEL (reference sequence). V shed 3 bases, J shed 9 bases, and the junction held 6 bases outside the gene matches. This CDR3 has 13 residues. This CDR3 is CASSQSGQGGQYV. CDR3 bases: TGTGCCAGCAGCCAGTCGGGACAGGGAGGGCAGTACGTC.

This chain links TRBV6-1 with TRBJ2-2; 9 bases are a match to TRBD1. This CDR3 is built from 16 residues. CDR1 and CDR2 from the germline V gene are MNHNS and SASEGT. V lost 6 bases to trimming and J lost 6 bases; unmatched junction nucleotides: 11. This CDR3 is CASRVPGTGWAGELFF. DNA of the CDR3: TGTGCCAGCAGGGTCCCCGGGACAGGGTGGGCCGGGGAGCTGTTTTTT.